This T cell receptor beta chain comes out of a study of T cells expressing NK-cell markers. Overall study context: Sorted CD3+CD56+NKG2C+, CD3+CD56+NKG2C- and CD3+CD56-NKG2C+ T cells supplied TCR beta repertoires. The study, taken as a whole, reports: The CD3+CD56-NKG2C+ fraction of several donors was likewise dominated by these clonotypes.

Notes on this clonotype: Antigen unknown.

After re-calling the 5' RACE reads, TCRdb lists one entry per CDR3 protein, DNA absent. The sample is made up of around 280,000 distinct CDR3 sequences, and the top ten hold approximately 0.41% of it. CDR1 and CDR2 (germline): SQVTM, ANQGSEA. The CDR3 length is 12 residues. This TCR was sampled from a man aged 18 to 30 in good health. Input material: blood T cells: a sorted CD56 or NKG2C T cell subset, CD4+ or CD8+ T cells, or bulk PBMC T cells (not recorded which). This chain uses TRBV29-1 with TRBJ2-5. This CDR3 is CSVAAAKETQYF.